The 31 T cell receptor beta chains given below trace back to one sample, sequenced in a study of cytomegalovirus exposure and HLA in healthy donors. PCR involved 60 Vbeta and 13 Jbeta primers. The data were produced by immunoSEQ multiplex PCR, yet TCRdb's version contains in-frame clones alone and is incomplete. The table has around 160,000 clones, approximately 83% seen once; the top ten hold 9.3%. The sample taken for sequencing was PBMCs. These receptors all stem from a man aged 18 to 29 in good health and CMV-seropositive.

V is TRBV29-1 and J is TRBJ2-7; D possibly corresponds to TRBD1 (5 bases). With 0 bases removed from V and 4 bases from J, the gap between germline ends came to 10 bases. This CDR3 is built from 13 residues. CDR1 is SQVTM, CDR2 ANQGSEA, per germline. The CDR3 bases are TGCAGCGTTGAAGACAGGGAAGGGTACGAGCAGTACTTC. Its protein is CSVEDREGYEQYF.

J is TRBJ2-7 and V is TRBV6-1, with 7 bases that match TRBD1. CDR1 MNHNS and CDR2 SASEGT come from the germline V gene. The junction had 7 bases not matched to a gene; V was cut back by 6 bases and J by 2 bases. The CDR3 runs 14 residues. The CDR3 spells CASRPRQGPYEQYF. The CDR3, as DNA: TGTGCCAGCAGGCCTAGACAGGGTCCCTACGAGCAGTACTTC.

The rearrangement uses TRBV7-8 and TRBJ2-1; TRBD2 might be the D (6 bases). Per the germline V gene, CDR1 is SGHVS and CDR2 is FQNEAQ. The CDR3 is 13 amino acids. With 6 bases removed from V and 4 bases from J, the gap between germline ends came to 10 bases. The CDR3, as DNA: TGTGCCAGCAGTGGGGGGTTTTACAATGAGCAGTTCTTC. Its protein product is CASSGGFYNEQFF.

The CDR3 DNA sequence: TGTGCCAGCAGCTTAGTGGTTAGCTTGACAGGCAACACTGAAGCTTTCTTT. It is translated as CASSLVVSLTGNTEAFF. The chain has TRBV11-2 and TRBJ1-1; perhaps TRBD1 as D (6 bases). CDR3 length: 17 residues. Trimming took off 1 base at V and 2 bases at J, with 17 bases between the two ends. Germline values: CDR1 SGHAT, CDR2 FQNNGV.

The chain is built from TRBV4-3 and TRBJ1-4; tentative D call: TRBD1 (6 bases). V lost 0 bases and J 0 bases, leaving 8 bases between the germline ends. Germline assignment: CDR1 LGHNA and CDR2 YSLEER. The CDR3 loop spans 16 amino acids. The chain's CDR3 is CASSQEQGATNEKLFF. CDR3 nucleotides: TGCGCCAGCAGCCAAGAACAGGGTGCAACTAATGAAAAACTGTTTTTT.

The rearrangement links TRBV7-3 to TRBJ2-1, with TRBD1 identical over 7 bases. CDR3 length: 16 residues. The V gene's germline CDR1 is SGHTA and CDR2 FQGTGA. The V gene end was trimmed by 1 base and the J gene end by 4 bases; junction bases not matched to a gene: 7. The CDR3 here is CASSLRGTDLYNEQFF. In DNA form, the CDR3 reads TGTGCCAGCAGCTTAAGGGGGACAGACCTATACAATGAGCAGTTCTTC.

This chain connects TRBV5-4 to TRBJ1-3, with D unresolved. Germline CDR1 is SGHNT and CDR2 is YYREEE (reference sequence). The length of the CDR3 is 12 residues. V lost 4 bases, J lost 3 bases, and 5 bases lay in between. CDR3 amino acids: CASSSDGNTIYF. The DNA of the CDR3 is TGTGCCAGCAGCAGCGATGGAAACACCATATATTTT. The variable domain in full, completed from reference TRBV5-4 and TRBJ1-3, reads ETGVTQSPTHLIKTRGQQVTLRCSSQSGHNTVSWYQQALGQGPQFIFQYYREEENGRGNFPPRFSGLQFPNYSSELNVNALELDDSALYLCASSSDGNTIYFGEGSWLTVV.

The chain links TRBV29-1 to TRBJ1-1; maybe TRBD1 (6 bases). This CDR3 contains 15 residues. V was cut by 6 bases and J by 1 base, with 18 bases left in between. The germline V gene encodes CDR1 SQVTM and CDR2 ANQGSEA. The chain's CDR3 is CSVHRAAGENTEAFF. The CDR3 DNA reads TGCAGCGTACACAGGGCAGCCGGGGAGAACACTGAAGCTTTCTTT.

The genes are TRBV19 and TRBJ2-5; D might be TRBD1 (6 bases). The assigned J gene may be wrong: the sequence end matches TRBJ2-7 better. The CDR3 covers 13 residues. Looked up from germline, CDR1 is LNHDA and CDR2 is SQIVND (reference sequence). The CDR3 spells CASSKQGFGEQYF. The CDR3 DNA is TGTGCCAGTAGCAAACAGGGTTTCGGCGAGCAGTACTTC.

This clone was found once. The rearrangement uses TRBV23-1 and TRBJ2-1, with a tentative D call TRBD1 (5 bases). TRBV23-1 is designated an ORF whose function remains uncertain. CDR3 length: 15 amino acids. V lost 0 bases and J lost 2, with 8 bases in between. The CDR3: CASSQSGQTYNEQFF. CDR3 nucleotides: TGCGCCAGCAGTCAATCGGGGCAGACCTACAATGAGCAGTTCTTC.

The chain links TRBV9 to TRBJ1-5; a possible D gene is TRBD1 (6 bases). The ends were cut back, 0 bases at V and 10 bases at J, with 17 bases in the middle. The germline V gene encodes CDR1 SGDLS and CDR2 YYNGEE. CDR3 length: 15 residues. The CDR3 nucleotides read TGTGCCAGCAGCGTAGAGGACAGTCCAATCTACCCCCAGCATTTT. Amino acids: CASSVEDSPIYPQHF. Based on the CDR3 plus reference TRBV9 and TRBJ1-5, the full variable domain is DSGVTQTPKHLITATGQRVTLRCSPRSGDLSVYWYQQSLDQGLQFLIQYYNGEERAKGNILERFSAQQFPDLHSELNLSSLELGDSALYFCASSVEDSPIYPQHFGDGTRLSIL.

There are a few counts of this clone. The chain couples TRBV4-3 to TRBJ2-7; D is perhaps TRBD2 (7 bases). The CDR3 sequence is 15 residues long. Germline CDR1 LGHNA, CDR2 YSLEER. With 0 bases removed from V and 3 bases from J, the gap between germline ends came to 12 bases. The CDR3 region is CASSQEGRGSYEQYF. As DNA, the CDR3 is TGCGCCAGCAGCCAAGAAGGGAGGGGGAGCTACGAGCAGTACTTC.

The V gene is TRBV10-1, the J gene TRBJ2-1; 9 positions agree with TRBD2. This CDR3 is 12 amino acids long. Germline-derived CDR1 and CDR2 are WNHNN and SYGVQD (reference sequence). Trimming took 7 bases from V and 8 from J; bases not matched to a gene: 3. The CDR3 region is CASKRGAHEQFF. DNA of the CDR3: TGCGCCAGCAAGCGGGGGGCCCATGAGCAGTTCTTC.

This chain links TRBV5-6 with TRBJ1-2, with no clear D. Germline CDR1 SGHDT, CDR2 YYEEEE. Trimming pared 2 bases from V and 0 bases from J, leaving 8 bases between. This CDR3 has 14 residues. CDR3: CASSFRSANYGYTF. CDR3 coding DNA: TGTGCCAGCAGCTTCAGATCAGCTAACTATGGCTACACCTTC. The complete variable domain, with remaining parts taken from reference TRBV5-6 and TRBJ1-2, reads DAGVTQSPTHLIKTRGQQVTLRCSPKSGHDTVSWYQQALGQGPQFIFQYYEEEERQRGNFPDRFSGHQFPNYSSELNVNALLLGDSALYLCASSFRSANYGYTFGSGTRLTVV.

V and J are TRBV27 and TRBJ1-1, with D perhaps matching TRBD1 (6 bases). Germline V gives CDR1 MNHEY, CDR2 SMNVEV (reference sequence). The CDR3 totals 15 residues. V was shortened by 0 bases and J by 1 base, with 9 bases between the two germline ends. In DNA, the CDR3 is TGTGCCAGCAGTTTATCGATGGGGGCGAACACTGAAGCTTTCTTT. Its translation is CASSLSMGANTEAFF.

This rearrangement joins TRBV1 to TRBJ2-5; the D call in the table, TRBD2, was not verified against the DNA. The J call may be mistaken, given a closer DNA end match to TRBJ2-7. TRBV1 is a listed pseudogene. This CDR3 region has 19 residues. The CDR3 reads CTSSSGTSGPTGWSYEQYF. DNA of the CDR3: TGCACCAGCAGCTCCGGGACTAGCGGTCCCACGGGATGGTCCTACGAGCAGTACTTC.

The DNA for the CDR3 is TGTGCCAGCAGCGTAGGAGGCTGGGGCACAGATACGCAGTATTTT. Residues: CASSVGGWGTDTQYF. The V and J genes are TRBV9 and TRBJ2-3; D is uncertain. The length of the CDR3 is 15 residues. The V end lost 0 bases, the J end lost 1 base, and 9 bases lay between the germline ends. From germline, CDR1 is SGDLS and CDR2 YYNGEE.

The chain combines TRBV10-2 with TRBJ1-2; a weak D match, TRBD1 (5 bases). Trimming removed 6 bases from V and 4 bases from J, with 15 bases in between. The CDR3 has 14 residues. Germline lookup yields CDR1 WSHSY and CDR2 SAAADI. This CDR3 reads CASSGDGGTYGYTF. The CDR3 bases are TGCGCCAGCAGCGGGGACGGGGGAACCTATGGCTACACCTTC.

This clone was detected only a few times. The CDR3 protein is CASSATGQQETQYF. In DNA form, the CDR3 reads TGTGCCAGCAGCGCTACGGGACAGCAAGAGACCCAGTACTTC. The J gene is TRBJ2-5, the V gene TRBV7-9, with TRBD1 identical over 7 bases. Germline V gives CDR1 SEHNR, CDR2 FQNEAQ (reference sequence). The J segment lost 2 bases and the V segment lost 5 bases, leaving 5 bases of the junction unmatched. This CDR3 region has 14 residues.

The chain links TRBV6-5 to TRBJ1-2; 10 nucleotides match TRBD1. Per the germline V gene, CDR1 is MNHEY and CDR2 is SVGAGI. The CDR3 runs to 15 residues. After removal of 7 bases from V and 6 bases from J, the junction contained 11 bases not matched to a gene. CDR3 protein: CASILSMDRGDGYTF. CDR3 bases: TGTGCCAGCATTCTCTCGATGGACAGGGGGGATGGCTACACCTTC.

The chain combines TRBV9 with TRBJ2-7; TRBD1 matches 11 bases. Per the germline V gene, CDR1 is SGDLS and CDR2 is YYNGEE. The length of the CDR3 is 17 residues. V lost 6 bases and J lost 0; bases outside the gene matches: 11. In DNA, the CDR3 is TGTGCCAGCACCCCCGGACAGGGGGCGTCTAGCTCCTACGAGCAGTACTTC. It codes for CASTPGQGASSSYEQYF.

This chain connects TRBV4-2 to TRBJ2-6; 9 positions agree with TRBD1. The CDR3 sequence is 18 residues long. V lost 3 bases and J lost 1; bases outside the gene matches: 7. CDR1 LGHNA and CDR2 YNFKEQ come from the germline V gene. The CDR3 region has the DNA TGTGCCAGCAGCCATTCCGGGACAGGGTCGTCTGGGGCCAACGTCCTGACTTTC. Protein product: CASSHSGTGSSGANVLTF.

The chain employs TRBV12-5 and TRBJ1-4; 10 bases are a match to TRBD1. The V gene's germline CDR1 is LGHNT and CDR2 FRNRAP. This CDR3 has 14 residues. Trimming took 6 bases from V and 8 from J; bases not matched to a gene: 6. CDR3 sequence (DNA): TGTGCTAGTGGACCCGGGACAGGGGACGAAAAACTGTTTTTT. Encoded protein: CASGPGTGDEKLFF. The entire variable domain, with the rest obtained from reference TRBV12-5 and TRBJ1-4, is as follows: DARVTQTPRHKVTEMGQEVTMRCQPILGHNTVFWYRQTMMQGLELLAYFRNRAPLDDSGMPKDRFSAEMPDATLATLKIQPSEPRDSAVYFCASGPGTGDEKLFFGSGTQLSVL.

In nucleotides, the CDR3 is TGTGCCAGCTCACCACGCGAAATTAGCAATCAGCCCCAGCATTTT. It translates to CASSPREISNQPQHF. The chain recombines TRBV18 with TRBJ1-5; no clear D. Germline CDR1 KGHSH, CDR2 LQKENI. Between the trimmed V and J ends, which lost 1 base and 0 bases, there was a span of 7 bases. This CDR3 region has 15 residues.

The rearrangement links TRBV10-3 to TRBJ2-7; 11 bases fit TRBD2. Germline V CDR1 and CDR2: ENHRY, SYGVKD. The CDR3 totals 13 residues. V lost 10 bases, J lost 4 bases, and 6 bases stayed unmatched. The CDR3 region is CATTSGAGYEQYF. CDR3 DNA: TGTGCCACGACTAGCGGGGCTGGTTACGAGCAGTACTTC.

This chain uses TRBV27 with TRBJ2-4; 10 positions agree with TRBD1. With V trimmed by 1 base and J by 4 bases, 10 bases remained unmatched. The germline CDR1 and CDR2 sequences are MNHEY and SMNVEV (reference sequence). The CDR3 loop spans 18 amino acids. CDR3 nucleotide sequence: TGTGCCAGCAGTTTATTTGGGACAGGGGTAATGGCGAAAAACATTCAGTACTTC. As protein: CASSLFGTGVMAKNIQYF.

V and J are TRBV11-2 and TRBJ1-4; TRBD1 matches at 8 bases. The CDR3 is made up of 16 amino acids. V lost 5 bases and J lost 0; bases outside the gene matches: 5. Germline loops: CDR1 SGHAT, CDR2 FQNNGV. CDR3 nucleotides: TGTGCCAGCAGCCGGACAGGGACAGCAACTAATGAAAAACTGTTTTTT. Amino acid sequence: CASSRTGTATNEKLFF.

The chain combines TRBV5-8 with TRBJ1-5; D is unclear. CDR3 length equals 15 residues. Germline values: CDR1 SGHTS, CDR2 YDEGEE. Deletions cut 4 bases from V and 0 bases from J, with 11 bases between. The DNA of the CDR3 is TGTGCCAGCAGCCCAGACGGGTATAGCAATCAGCCCCAGCATTTT. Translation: CASSPDGYSNQPQHF.

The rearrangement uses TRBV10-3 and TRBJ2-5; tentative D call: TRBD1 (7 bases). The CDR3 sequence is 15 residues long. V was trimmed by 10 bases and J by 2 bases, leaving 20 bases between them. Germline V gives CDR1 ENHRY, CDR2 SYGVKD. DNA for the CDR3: TGTGCCAGTGCTTTCGCAGGGGGGTTGCAAGAGACCCAGTACTTC. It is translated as CASAFAGGLQETQYF.

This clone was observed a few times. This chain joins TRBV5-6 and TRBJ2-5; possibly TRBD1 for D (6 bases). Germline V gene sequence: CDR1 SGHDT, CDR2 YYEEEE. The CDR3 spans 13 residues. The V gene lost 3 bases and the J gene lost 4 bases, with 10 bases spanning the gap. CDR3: CASSYGTIETQYF. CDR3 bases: TGTGCCAGCAGCTATGGGACAATAGAGACCCAGTACTTC.

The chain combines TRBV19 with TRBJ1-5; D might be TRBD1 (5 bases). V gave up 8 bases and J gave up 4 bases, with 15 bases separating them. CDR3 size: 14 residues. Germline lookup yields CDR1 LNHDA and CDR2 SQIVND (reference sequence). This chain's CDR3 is CASGGAGRNQPQHF. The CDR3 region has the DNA TGTGCCAGTGGGGGTGCCGGGAGGAATCAGCCCCAGCATTTT.